The 21 T cell receptor beta chains below were found in one sample sequenced in a study of control samples from healthy donors and cancer patients. TCRdb's table, derived via immunoSEQ multiplex PCR, lists solely in-frame clones and lacks some. This table holds about 75,000 clones, around 94% found once. Sequences were obtained from blood. All receptors derive from a woman aged 40-49 years in good health.

A single count supports this clone. This CDR3 reads CASVGTSWETQYF. Here the CDR3 DNA reads TGTGCCAGCGTGGGGACTAGCTGGGAGACCCAGTACTTC. The chain links TRBV6-1 to TRBJ2-5; TRBD2 matches at 9 bases. After removal of 8 bases from V and 5 bases from J, the junction contained 6 bases not matched to a gene. Germline values: CDR1 MNHNS, CDR2 SASEGT. CDR3 length: 13 amino acids.

For this clone: The same CDR3 arises from other DNA sequences in this sample as well. V gene TRBV5-1 combines with J gene TRBJ2-7, with 9 nucleotides matching TRBD1. This CDR3 has 15 residues. J was trimmed by 4 bases and V by 0 bases; bases with no gene match: 5. Germline V CDR1 and CDR2: SGHRS, YFSETQ. The DNA of the CDR3 is TGCGCCAGCAGCTTGGCCCCGACAGGGGGTTACGAGCAGTACTTC. This sequence encodes CASSLAPTGGYEQYF.

This clone was seen a single time. The chain carries TRBV7-8 and TRBJ1-6, with 8 bases that match TRBD1. With V trimmed by 5 bases and J by 5 bases, 20 bases remained unmatched. The V gene's germline CDR1 is SGHVS and CDR2 FQNEAQ. The CDR3 loop spans 20 amino acids. CDR3 sequence reads: CASSPSHTGTGPDNNSPLHF. CDR3 coding DNA: TGTGCCAGCAGCCCGAGCCATACCGGGACAGGCCCTGATAATAATTCACCCCTCCACTTT.

The chain recombines TRBV6-4 with TRBJ2-1; D is possibly TRBD2 (6 bases). Trimming removed 2 bases from V and 7 bases from J, with 6 bases in between. The CDR3 runs to 12 residues. CDR1 and CDR2 from the germline V gene are MRHNA and SNTAGT. CDR3 DNA: TGTGCCAGCAGTGACCGGGAGAATGAGCAGTTCTTC. This codes for CASSDRENEQFF.

The rearrangement links TRBV7-6 to TRBJ1-1, with 7 nucleotides matching TRBD1. CDR1 is SGHVS and CDR2 is FNYEAQ in the germline V gene. The CDR3 has 14 residues. V was pared by 1 base and J by 4 bases, with 3 bases of the junction left unmatched. Written as DNA, the CDR3 is TGTGCCAGCAGCTTAGAAGCAGGGGGCACTGAAGCTTTCTTT. This codes for CASSLEAGGTEAFF.

CDR3: CASSDQGSGTDTQYF. CDR3 DNA: TGTGCCAGCAGTGACCAGGGTAGCGGCACAGATACGCAGTATTTT. The gene calls are TRBV6-4 and TRBJ2-3; D is tentatively TRBD1 or TRBD2 (5 bases each). Per germline, CDR1 MRHNA and CDR2 SNTAGT. The V end lost 2 bases, the J end lost 1 base, and 10 bases lay between the germline ends. The CDR3 contains 15 residues.

The rearrangement joins TRBV7-2 to TRBJ2-6; D not resolved. Germline CDR1 SGHTA, CDR2 FQGNSA. V shed 5 bases and J shed 6 bases, with 5 bases lying between them. CDR3 length: 12 amino acids. Here the CDR3 reads CASSPLANVLTF. The CDR3, as DNA: TGTGCCAGCAGCCCCCTGGCCAACGTCCTGACTTTC.

This clone appeared once. V usage is TRBV5-4 and J usage is TRBJ1-1, with unresolved D. CDR3 length: 13 amino acids. Between the trimmed V and J ends, which lost 2 bases and 0 bases, there was a span of 5 bases. Germline CDR1 reads SGHNT; CDR2 reads YYREEE (reference sequence). CDR3 residues: CASSFQMNTEAFF. In DNA, the CDR3 is TGTGCCAGCAGCTTTCAAATGAACACTGAAGCTTTCTTT.

This rearrangement joins TRBV18 to TRBJ2-2; the D is unclear. The CDR3 contains 16 residues. Germline V gene sequence: CDR1 KGHSH, CDR2 LQKENI. V was clipped by 1 base and J by 4 bases, with 13 bases between them. DNA of the CDR3: TGTGCCAGCTCACCACTTTACACCGAGTTCACCGGGGAGCTGTTTTTT. It encodes CASSPLYTEFTGELFF. The whole variable domain, filled in from reference TRBV18 and TRBJ2-2, reads NAGVMQNPRHLVRRRGQEARLRCSPMKGHSHVYWYRQLPEEGLKFMVYLQKENIIDESGMPKERFSAEFPKEGPSILRIQQVVRGDSAAYFCASSPLYTEFTGELFFGEGSRLTVL.

V gene TRBV7-9 combines with J gene TRBJ1-1; TRBD1 might be the D (6 bases). The CDR3 has 17 residues. Germline CDR1 reads SEHNR; CDR2 reads FQNEAQ (reference sequence). The V gene lost 10 bases and the J gene lost 2 bases, with 26 bases spanning the gap. In DNA, the CDR3 is TGTGCCACCATCCTCCAGGGGATGAGGGAGATTAACACTGAAGCTTTCTTT. Translated, it gives CATILQGMREINTEAFF.

The chain carries TRBV7-9 and TRBJ2-1; a possible D gene is TRBD2 (6 bases). V dropped 5 bases and J dropped 7 bases, with 27 bases sitting between them. Germline CDR1 is SEHNR and CDR2 is FQNEAQ (reference sequence). The CDR3 totals 18 residues. CDR3 in amino acids: CASSNWVDSGRLKNEQFF. The CDR3 nucleotides read TGTGCCAGCAGCAATTGGGTGGACTCAGGGAGGCTGAAGAATGAGCAGTTCTTC.

The chain combines TRBV6-4 with TRBJ1-4; D is undetermined. The germline V and J ends were trimmed by 2 bases and 3 bases, with 4 bases remaining between them. The CDR3 is 13 residues long. CDR1 MRHNA and CDR2 SNTAGT come from the germline V gene. CDR3 in amino acids: CASSDIPNEKLFF. CDR3 sequence (DNA): TGTGCCAGCAGTGACATTCCTAATGAAAAACTGTTTTTT.

The CDR3 here is CASSDSSVPYNSPLHF. CDR3 DNA sequence: TGTGCCAGCAGCGATTCTTCTGTGCCCTATAATTCACCCCTCCACTTT. V and J are TRBV7-9 and TRBJ1-6; D unresolved. This CDR3 spans 16 amino acids. V was cut by 5 bases and J by 2 bases, with 13 bases left in between. Germline V gene data show CDR1 as SEHNR and CDR2 as FQNEAQ (reference sequence).

V gene TRBV7-9 combines with J gene TRBJ1-1; no reliable D call. The CDR3 extends over 13 amino acids. From germline, CDR1 is SEHNR and CDR2 FQNEAQ (reference sequence). Trimming removed 2 bases at V and 1 base at J, with 5 bases between. The CDR3 loop is CASSLLPNTEAFF. CDR3 DNA sequence: TGTGCCAGCAGCTTATTGCCGAACACTGAAGCTTTCTTT.

The rearrangement links TRBV19 to TRBJ1-1; D is uncertain. This CDR3 comprises 15 residues. Germline V gene data show CDR1 as LNHDA and CDR2 as SQIVND (reference sequence). The V and J ends lost 5 bases and 1 base respectively, with 14 bases between them. The CDR3 sequence is CASSAKGFGNTEAFF. CDR3 DNA: TGTGCCAGTAGTGCGAAGGGATTTGGGAACACTGAAGCTTTCTTT.

The rearrangement uses TRBV6-1 and TRBJ2-1, with 9 bases identical to TRBD2. The germline CDR1 and CDR2 sequences are MNHNS and SASEGT. The CDR3 is made up of 14 amino acids. Losses at the gene ends were 3 bases for V and 8 bases for J; bases not matched to a gene: 5. CDR3 region: CASSEGLAGYEQFF. CDR3 sequence (DNA): TGTGCCAGCAGTGAGGGACTAGCCGGTTATGAGCAGTTCTTC.

The chain employs TRBV3-1 (or the pseudogene TRBV3-2) and TRBJ2-1, with 7 positions matching TRBD2. With V trimmed by 4 bases and J by 6 bases, 6 bases remained unmatched. Germline loops: CDR1 LGHDT, CDR2 YNNKEL (reference sequence). The CDR3 is 14 residues long. In nucleotides, the CDR3 is TGTGCCAGCAGCCCGCTGACTAGCACCAATGAGCAGTTCTTC. Its protein is CASSPLTSTNEQFF.

The CDR3 DNA reads as TGTGCCAGCAGCTTAGGGCAGGGCTATGGCTACACCTTC. It encodes CASSLGQGYGYTF. This chain joins TRBV7-3 and TRBJ1-2; TRBD1 might be the D (5 bases). Trimming stripped 2 bases from V and 4 bases from J, with 8 bases between. CDR1 is SGHTA and CDR2 is FQGTGA in the germline V gene. CDR3 size: 13 residues.

This chain links TRBV3-1 (or the pseudogene TRBV3-2) with TRBJ1-2; D remains ambiguous. With 0 bases removed from V and 8 bases from J, the gap between germline ends came to 4 bases. CDR1 is LGHDT and CDR2 is YNNKEL in the germline V gene (reference sequence). This CDR3 has 11 amino acids. The CDR3 DNA sequence: TGTGCCAGCAGCCAAGATTCCGGCTACACCTTC. It is translated as CASSQDSGYTF.

V gene TRBV6-2 or TRBV6-3 combines with J gene TRBJ1-4, with TRBD1 matching over 10 bases. Germline trimming cut 5 bases from V and 6 bases from J; bases unmatched to any gene: 6. The germline V gene has CDR1 MNHEY and CDR2 SVGEGT. The CDR3 has 15 amino acids. Written as DNA, the CDR3 is TGTGCCAGCAGTGACCGTGGGACAGGGGATGAAAAACTGTTTTTT. The encoded protein is CASSDRGTGDEKLFF.

The V gene is TRBV19, the J gene TRBJ1-1; D gene uncertain. CDR1 and CDR2 from the germline V gene are LNHDA and SQIVND (reference sequence). The CDR3 extends over 12 amino acids. V was trimmed by 3 bases and J by 5 bases, leaving 7 bases between them. CDR3 amino acids: CASSMGRTEAFF. The CDR3, as DNA: TGTGCCAGTAGTATGGGGAGGACTGAAGCTTTCTTT.